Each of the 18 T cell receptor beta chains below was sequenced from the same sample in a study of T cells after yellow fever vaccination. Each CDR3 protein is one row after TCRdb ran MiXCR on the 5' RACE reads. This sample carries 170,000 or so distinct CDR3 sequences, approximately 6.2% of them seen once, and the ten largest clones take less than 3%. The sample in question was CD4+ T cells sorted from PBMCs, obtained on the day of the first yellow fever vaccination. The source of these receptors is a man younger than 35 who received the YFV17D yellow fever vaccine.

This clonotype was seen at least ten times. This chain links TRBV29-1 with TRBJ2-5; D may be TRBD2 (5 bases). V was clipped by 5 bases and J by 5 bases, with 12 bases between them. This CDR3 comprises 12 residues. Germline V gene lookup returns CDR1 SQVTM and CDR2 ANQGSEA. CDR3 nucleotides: TGCAGCGTTTGGACTGTCCTGGAGACCCAGTACTTC. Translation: CSVWTVLETQYF.

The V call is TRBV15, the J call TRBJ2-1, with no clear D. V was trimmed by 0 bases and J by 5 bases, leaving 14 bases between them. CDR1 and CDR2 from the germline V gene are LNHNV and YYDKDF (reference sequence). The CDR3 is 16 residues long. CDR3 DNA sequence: TGTGCCACCAGCAGAGATGGGGTATTGGGCCACAATGAGCAGTTCTTC. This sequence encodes CATSRDGVLGHNEQFF.

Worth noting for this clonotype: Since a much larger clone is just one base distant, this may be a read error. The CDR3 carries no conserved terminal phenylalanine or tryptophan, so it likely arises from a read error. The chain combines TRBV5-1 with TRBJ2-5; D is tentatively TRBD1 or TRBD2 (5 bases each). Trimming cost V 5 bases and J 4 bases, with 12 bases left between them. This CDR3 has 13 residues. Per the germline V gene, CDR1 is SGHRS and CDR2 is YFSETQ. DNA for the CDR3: TGCGCCAGCAGTTTGAGGGGCCTAGAGACCCAGTACATC. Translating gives CASSLRGLETQYI.

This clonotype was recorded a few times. CDR3 DNA sequence: TGCGCCAGCAGCCCTGGACAGGTTCGGGGAGATACGCAGTATTTT. Protein: CASSPGQVRGDTQYF. This chain uses TRBV5-1 with TRBJ2-3; TRBD1 agrees at 7 bases. CDR3 size: 15 residues. CDR1 SGHRS and CDR2 YFSETQ come from the germline V gene. V lost 4 bases and J lost 5; bases outside the gene matches: 10.

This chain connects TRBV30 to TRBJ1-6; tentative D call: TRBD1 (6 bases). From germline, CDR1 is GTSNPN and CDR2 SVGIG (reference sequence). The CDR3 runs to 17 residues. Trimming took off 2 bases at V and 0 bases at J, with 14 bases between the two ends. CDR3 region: CAWSLYGGDSYNSPLHF. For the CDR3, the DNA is TGTGCCTGGAGTTTGTACGGGGGCGACTCCTATAATTCACCCCTCCACTTT.

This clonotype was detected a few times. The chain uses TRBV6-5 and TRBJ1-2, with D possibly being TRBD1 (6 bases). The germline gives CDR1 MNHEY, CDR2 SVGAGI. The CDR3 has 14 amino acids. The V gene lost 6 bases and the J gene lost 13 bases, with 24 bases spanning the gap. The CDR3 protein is CASSRDISIPPRTF. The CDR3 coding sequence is TGTGCCAGCAGCCGGGACATATCTATCCCCCCTCGCACCTTC.

CDR3 residues: CAIKDRRDSGNTIYF. The CDR3 bases are TGTGCCATCAAAGACAGGAGAGACTCTGGAAACACCATATATTTT. The chain carries TRBV10-3 and TRBJ1-3; possibly TRBD1 for D (6 bases). The CDR3 runs 15 residues. Trimming took 7 bases from V and 0 from J, leaving 13 bases between them. Looked up from germline, CDR1 is ENHRY and CDR2 is SYGVKD.

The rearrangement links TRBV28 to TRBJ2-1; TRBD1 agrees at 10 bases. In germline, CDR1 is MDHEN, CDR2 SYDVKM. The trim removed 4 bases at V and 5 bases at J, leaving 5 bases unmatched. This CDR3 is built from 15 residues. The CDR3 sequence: CASSSTGTGDNEQFF. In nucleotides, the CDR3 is TGTGCCAGCAGTTCTACCGGGACAGGGGACAATGAGCAGTTCTTC.

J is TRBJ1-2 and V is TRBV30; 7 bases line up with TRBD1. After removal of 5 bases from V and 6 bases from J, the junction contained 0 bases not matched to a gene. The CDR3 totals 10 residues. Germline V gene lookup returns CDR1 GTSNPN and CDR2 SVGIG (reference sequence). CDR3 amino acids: CAWGQDGYTF. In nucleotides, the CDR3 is TGTGCCTGGGGACAGGATGGCTACACCTTC.

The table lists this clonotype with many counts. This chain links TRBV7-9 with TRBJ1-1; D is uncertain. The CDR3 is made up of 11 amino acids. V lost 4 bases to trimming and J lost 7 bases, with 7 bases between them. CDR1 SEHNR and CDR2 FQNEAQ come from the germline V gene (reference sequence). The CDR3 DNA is TGTGCCAGCAGCTACTATAGTGAAGCTTTCTTT. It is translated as CASSYYSEAFF.

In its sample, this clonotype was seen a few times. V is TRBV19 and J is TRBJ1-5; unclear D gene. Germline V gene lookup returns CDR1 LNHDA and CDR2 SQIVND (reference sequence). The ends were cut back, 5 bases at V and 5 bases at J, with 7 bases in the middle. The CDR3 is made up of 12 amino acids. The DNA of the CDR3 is TGTGCCAGTAGTCCTCCCCATCAGCCCCAGCATTTT. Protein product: CASSPPHQPQHF.

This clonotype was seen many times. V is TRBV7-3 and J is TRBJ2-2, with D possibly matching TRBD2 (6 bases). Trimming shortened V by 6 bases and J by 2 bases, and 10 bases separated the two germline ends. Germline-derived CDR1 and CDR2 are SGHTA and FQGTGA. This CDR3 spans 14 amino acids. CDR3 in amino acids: CASSLGLNTGELFF. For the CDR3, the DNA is TGTGCCAGCAGTCTTGGACTAAACACCGGGGAGCTGTTTTTT.

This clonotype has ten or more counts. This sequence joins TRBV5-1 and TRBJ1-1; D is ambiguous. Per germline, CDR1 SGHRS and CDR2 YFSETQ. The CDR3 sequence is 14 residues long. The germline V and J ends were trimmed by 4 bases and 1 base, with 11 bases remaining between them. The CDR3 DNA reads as TGCGCCAGCAGCGATCTCAAGGGGAACACTGAAGCTTTCTTT. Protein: CASSDLKGNTEAFF.

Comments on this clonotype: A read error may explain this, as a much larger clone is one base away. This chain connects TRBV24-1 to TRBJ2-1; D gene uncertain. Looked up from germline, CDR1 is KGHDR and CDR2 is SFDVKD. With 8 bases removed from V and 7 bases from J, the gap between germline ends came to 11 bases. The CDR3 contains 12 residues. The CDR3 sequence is CATTPVGNEQFF. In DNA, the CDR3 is TGTGCCACCACCCCCGTTGGGAATGAGCAGTTCTTC.

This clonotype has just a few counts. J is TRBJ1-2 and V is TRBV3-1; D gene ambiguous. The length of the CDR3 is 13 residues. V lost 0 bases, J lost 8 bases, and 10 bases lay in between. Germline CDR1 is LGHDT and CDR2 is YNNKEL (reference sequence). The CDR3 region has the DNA TGTGCCAGCAGCCAAGAGGGTGGCGGAGGCTACACCTTC. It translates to CASSQEGGGGYTF.

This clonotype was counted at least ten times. CDR3 loop: CASTTGDSNQPQHF. For the CDR3, the DNA is TGTGCCAGCACGACAGGGGATAGCAATCAGCCCCAGCATTTT. This chain joins TRBV6-2 or TRBV6-3 and TRBJ1-5; 8 bases map to TRBD1. After removal of 7 bases from V and 0 bases from J, the junction contained 2 bases not matched to a gene. This CDR3 has 14 residues. Germline values: CDR1 MNHEY, CDR2 SVGEGT.

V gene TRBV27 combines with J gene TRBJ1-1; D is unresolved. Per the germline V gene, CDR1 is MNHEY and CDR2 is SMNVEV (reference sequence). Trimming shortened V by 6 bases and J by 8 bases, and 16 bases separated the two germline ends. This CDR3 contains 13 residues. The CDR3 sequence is CASSPYTTGEAFF. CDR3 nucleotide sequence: TGTGCCAGCAGCCCCTATACCACGGGAGAAGCTTTCTTT.

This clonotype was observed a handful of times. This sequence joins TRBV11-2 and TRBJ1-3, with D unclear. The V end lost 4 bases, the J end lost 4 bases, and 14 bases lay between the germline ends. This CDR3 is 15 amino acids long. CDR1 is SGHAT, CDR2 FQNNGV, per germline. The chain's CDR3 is CASSSPPGRGNTIYF. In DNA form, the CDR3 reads TGTGCCAGCAGCTCCCCCCCGGGGAGAGGAAACACCATATATTTT.